This T cell receptor beta chain derives from a study of blood T cells in healthy people across ages (dated by TCRdb to between 2014 and 2016). With regard to the full study: Template switching captured roughly one uniquely barcoded TCR beta cDNA molecule per two T cells in model experiments. The study measured age-related changes in TCR beta repertoire diversity using deep sequencing normalized with unique cDNA molecular identifiers. Four age groups were formed from the donors: young (average roughly 15 years), middle-aged (more than 35), aged (roughly 59) and long-lived (less than 85). The study analyzed two additional independent replicas of 1 million unique cDNA reads from the same blood draw for two donors, one aged 18 to 30 and one aged 80 or older.

Results and caveats for the whole study, not just this receptor: Observed TCR beta diversity correlated strongly with the percentage of naive T cells measured by flow cytometry. Compared with the aged group, the long-lived group had more naive CD4+ T cells, fewer expanded clones and increased TCR diversity, suggesting age selection. Estimates of total diversity based on one million sequenced T cells were regarded as lower bounds and as underestimates. The CMV infection status of donors was not known, potentially confounding age-related changes in expanded clonotypes. Observed TCR beta diversity per million T cells fell roughly linearly with age, and a significant reduction was already apparent by age about 38. Since profiling was done on bulk unsorted PBMCs, naive and antigen-experienced compartments could not be conclusively compared.

Receptors were amplified or captured by 5' RACE. The instrument given in TCRdb is Illumina HiSeq 2500. A second PCR of roughly 7 to 11 cycles was performed with a sample-barcoded 5' primer and a J-beta primer mix. A template-switch 5' adaptor carrying 12 random nucleotides introduced a unique molecular identifier onto each TCR beta cDNA molecule. Each sample yielded at least 3 million CDR3-containing paired-end reads. First-strand cDNA was synthesized from all RNA with the Mint cDNA synthesis kit, primed by a TRBC-specific oligonucleotide. Following uracil-DNA glycosylase treatment, a first 18-cycle PCR with universal primers M1SS and BC2_uni_R was performed on all cDNA. Per the source publication's procedure: Each sample was normalized by randomly selecting 1 million high-quality reads, each carrying a distinct molecular identifier. Reads with shared molecular identifiers were discarded instead of being binned into consensus sequences. MiTCR, run with a Q25 quality threshold and the strictest error-elimination algorithm, handled CDR3 identification, clonotype clustering and error correction. Lower-bound total TCR beta diversity was estimated with a nonparametric unseen species model using Euler transformation. Starting from the raw public reads, TCRdb applied fastp trimming at Q25, assembled clones with MiXCR and retained in-frame beta chains. Each CDR3 protein appears once, grouped with its most common genes and DNA. TCRdb, not the authors, supplied the V and J calls. The sample contains roughly 1 million distinct CDR3 sequences, about 25% of them found a single time. The biggest ten clones account for 0.75% of the sample.

This clonotype came up a few times. No cognate antigen has been identified for it. Per-base quality was not reported, and no clone a single base away is much larger than it. The donors were roughly 38 Caucasian individuals from Russia, aged roughly 6 to 90 years, who were systemically healthy. About 10 milliliters of peripheral blood were collected from each donor into EDTA-treated Vacutainer tubes. Ficoll-Paque density-gradient centrifugation was used to isolate PBMCs, with at least 6 million per sample. Total RNA, at least 5 micrograms per sample, was extracted from PBMCs with Trizol reagent. Naive CD45RAhigh/CD27high T cell percentages were measured by flow cytometry on a PBMC aliquot from every donor. The germline V gene encodes CDR1 DFQATT and CDR2 SNEGSKA (reference sequence). The V end loses 3 bases and the J end loses 5 bases, and a stretch of 11 bases separates them. The CDR3 runs 13 residues from the cysteine to the phenylalanine. Here the CDR3 DNA is all that survives: 39 bases in frame from base 1.

The same data also contributed to another study, on T cells of mothers and their children. As that second paper reports: Nine systemically healthy Caucasian individuals served as donors, namely three mothers together with their six children. cDNA synthesis used all of the extracted RNA, with approximately 1.4 ug of RNA in each 15 ul reaction. Sample barcodes and 2-4 random nucleotides were added via the M1S primer in the second PCR. Over 8.5 million TCR beta CDR3 reads were obtained for each mother, and 2.5 million to 3 million reads were obtained for each child. TCR recombination output is similarly shaped by thymic selection in related and unrelated pairs, with a minor effect exerted by inherited differences. Normalized repertoire overlap was always found to be slightly, but never significantly, higher in related mother-child pairs than in unrelated mother-child pairs. Persistent microchimeric T cell clones were not detected, at a sensitivity of 95 to 100 clones per million clonotypes. Deep NGS was used in the study to compare the TCR beta repertoires of mothers and children and to look for features that separate related mother-child pairs from unrelated individuals. The mean age was roughly 44 +/- 4 years for the mothers and approximately 11 +/- 4 years for the children. After adapter ligation was performed with NEBNext reagents, the libraries were sequenced on an Illumina HiSeq 2000 with 100+100 nt paired-end reads. To prevent cross-contamination, the mother and child libraries were prepared a month apart and were sequenced in separate runs. Each donor had between about 450,000 and 2,100,000 distinct TCR beta clonotypes identified. Naive TCR beta clonotypes were estimated from low-frequency clonotypes matched to each donor's FACS-determined naive share, without sorting.

The specimen sequenced was blood. The chain joins TRBV20-1 to TRBJ2-1; TRBD1 might be the D gene, on 5 matching bases. The receptor was derived from a girl aged 2-10 years in good health. The DNA reads TGCAGTGCTAGGACCCTAGGGGACAATGAGCAGTTCTTC. Translation gives CSARTLGDNEQFF.